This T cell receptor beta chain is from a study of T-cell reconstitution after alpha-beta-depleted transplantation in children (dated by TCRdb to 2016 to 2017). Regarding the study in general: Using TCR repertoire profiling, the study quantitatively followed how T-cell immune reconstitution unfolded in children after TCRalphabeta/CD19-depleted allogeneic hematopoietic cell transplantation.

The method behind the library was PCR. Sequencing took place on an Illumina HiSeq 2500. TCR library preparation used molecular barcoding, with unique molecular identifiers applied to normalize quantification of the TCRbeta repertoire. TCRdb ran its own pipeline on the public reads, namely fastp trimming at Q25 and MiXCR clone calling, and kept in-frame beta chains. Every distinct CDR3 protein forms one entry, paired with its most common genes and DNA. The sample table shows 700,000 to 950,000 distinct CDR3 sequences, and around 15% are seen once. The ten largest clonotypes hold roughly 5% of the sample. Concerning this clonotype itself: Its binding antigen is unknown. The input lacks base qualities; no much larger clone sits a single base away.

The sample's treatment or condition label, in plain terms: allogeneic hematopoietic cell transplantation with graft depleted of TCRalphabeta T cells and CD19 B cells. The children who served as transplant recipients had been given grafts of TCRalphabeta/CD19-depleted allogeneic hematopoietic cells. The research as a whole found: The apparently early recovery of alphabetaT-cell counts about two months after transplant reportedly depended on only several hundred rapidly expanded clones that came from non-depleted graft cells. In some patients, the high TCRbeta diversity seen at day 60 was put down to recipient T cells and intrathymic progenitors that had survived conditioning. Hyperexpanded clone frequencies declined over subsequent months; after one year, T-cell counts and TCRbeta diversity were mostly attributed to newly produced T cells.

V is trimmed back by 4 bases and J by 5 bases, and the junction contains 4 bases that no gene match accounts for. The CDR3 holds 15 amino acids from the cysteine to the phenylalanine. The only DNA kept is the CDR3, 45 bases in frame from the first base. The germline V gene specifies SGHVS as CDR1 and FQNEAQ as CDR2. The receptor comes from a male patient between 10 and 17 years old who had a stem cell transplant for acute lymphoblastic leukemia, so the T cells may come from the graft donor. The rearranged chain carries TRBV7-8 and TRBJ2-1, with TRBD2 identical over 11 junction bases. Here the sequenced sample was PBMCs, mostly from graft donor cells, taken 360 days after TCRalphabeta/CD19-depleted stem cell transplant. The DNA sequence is TGTGCCAGCAGCTCGGGACTAGCGGTGGACAATGAGCAGTTCTTC. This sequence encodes CASSSGLAVDNEQFF.